This passage covers 32 T cell receptor beta chains from one sample sequenced in a study of response to subunit inactivated influenza vaccine (dated by TCRdb to the late 2010s). Receptor libraries were prepared by RT-PCR. This sample was sequenced with an Illumina HiSeq 2500. Through fastp at Q25 and MiXCR, TCRdb rebuilt clones from the public reads, retaining in-frame beta chains. For every CDR3 protein sequence, its rows merge into one entry that carries the most common genes and DNA. In all, the sample holds hundreds of thousands of distinct CDR3 sequences, and approximately 7.1% of those were seen once. The ten top clones hold 10% to 15% of the sample. Here the sequenced sample was PBMCs from blood, taken less than 30 months after vaccination. The receptors shown here come from a man between 50 and 75 years old who received an inactivated influenza vaccine. Donor details come from another sample of the same person, matched by shared clones.

V and J are TRBV25-1 and TRBJ2-5, with 9 bases aligning to TRBD2. The CDR3 covers 16 residues. Per germline, CDR1 MGHDK and CDR2 SYGVNS. The V gene end was trimmed by 1 base and the J gene end by 4 bases; junction bases not matched to a gene: 7. The CDR3 loop is CASSESRQAGGETQYF. CDR3 DNA sequence: TGTGCCAGCAGTGAATCTCGCCAAGCGGGGGGAGAGACCCAGTACTTC.

The chain has TRBV10-1 and TRBJ2-3; D is undetermined. The CDR3 length is 13 residues. Trimming shortened V by 10 bases and J by 2 bases, and 13 bases separated the two germline ends. Germline V gene data show CDR1 as WNHNN and CDR2 as SYGVQD (reference sequence). DNA for the CDR3: TGCGCCACCTCATCTCAGACCACAGATACGCAGTATTTT. Encoded protein: CATSSQTTDTQYF.

This clonotype was detected many times. The rearrangement links TRBV5-5 to TRBJ2-1; TRBD1 matches at 8 bases. This CDR3 is 16 amino acids long. V lost 1 base to trimming and J lost 8 bases; unmatched junction nucleotides: 11. Germline lookup yields CDR1 SGHKS and CDR2 YYEKEE (reference sequence). CDR3 protein: CASSLRYRGASDEQFF. The CDR3, as DNA: TGTGCCAGCAGCTTGCGGTACAGGGGGGCATCGGATGAGCAGTTCTTC.

The table lists this clonotype with a few counts. The chain carries TRBV5-1 and TRBJ1-2; 12 bases align to TRBD1. Germline CDR1 reads SGHRS; CDR2 reads YFSETQ. The ends lost 3 bases at V and 5 bases at J; junction bases unmatched: 14. The CDR3 runs to 18 residues. The CDR3 DNA reads as TGCGCCAGCAGCTCCCAAACCGCCGGGACAGGGGGCAGGTATGGCTACACCTTC. Translated: CASSSQTAGTGGRYGYTF.

A few counts support this clonotype. This chain links TRBV6-2 or TRBV6-3 with TRBJ2-2, with 9 bases identical to TRBD2. Trimming removed 2 bases from V and 6 bases from J; junction bases left unmatched: 7. Per the germline V gene, CDR1 is MNHEY and CDR2 is SVGEGT. This CDR3 region has 16 residues. Written as DNA, the CDR3 is TGTGCCAGCAGTTACGGGCTAGCGGGATCCCCCGGGGAGCTGTTTTTT. Translated, it gives CASSYGLAGSPGELFF.

This clonotype was seen a handful of times. V usage is TRBV5-1 and J usage is TRBJ1-4, with TRBD1 matching over 8 bases. V was clipped by 1 base and J by 4 bases; unmatched bases: 3. CDR3 length: 15 amino acids. Germline CDR1 and CDR2: SGHRS and YFSETQ. The CDR3 region has the DNA TGCGCCAGCAGCTTGTCGGGACAGGATAATGAAAAACTGTTTTTT. Translated: CASSLSGQDNEKLFF.

This clonotype has a count of ten or more. The gene calls are TRBV4-3 and TRBJ2-1; no clear D. Trimming pared 3 bases from V and 2 bases from J, leaving 8 bases between. CDR1 and CDR2 (germline): LGHNA, YSLEER. The CDR3 contains 14 residues. CDR3 nucleotides: TGCGCCAGCAGCCAGGGCGGAACCTACAATGAGCAGTTCTTC. Its translation: CASSQGGTYNEQFF.

The sample holds many counts of this clonotype. V is TRBV6-1 and J is TRBJ2-7, with 7 bases lining up with TRBD1. V lost 7 bases, J lost 11 bases, and 17 bases stayed unmatched. Germline lookup yields CDR1 MNHNS and CDR2 SASEGT. This CDR3 is 14 amino acids long. CDR3 nucleotides: TGTGCCAGCAAAAAGGGGGACAGCGCAGGGTTGGAGTACTTC. Residues: CASKKGDSAGLEYF.

The chain is built from TRBV18 and TRBJ2-3; D gene uncertain. The CDR3 is made up of 13 amino acids. Trimming stripped 3 bases from V and 2 bases from J, with 6 bases between. The germline V gene has CDR1 KGHSH and CDR2 LQKENI. CDR3 in DNA: TGTGCCAGCTCACCCCCCTTCACAGATACGCAGTATTTT. Translating gives CASSPPFTDTQYF.

This clonotype was recorded a few times. The chain links TRBV6-5 to TRBJ1-1; perhaps TRBD1 as D (5 bases). V lost 4 bases, J lost 1 base, and 7 bases lay in between. The CDR3 consists of 13 residues. CDR1 MNHEY and CDR2 SVGAGI come from the germline V gene. This chain's CDR3 is CASSFGTNTEAFF. The CDR3 DNA reads TGTGCCAGCAGTTTCGGGACGAACACTGAAGCTTTCTTT.

This clonotype was seen at least ten times. The rearrangement links TRBV20-1 to TRBJ1-1; D unclear. Trimming removed 4 bases from V and 1 base from J, with 7 bases in between. In germline, CDR1 is DFQATT, CDR2 SNEGSKA (reference sequence). This CDR3 has 12 residues. CDR3 loop: CSAKYANTEAFF. The CDR3 DNA reads as TGCAGTGCTAAATACGCGAACACTGAAGCTTTCTTT.

The chain employs TRBV20-1 and TRBJ1-1; D gene ambiguous. The germline V gene has CDR1 DFQATT and CDR2 SNEGSKA (reference sequence). V was pared by 0 bases and J by 8 bases, with 10 bases between. The CDR3 loop spans 12 amino acids. As DNA, the CDR3 is TGCAGTGCTAGAGAGTACGGCACCGAAGCTTTCTTT. It encodes CSAREYGTEAFF.

This clonotype was counted many times. The rearrangement joins TRBV29-1 to TRBJ2-1; tentative D call: TRBD2 (6 bases). CDR3 size: 14 residues. Germline assignment: CDR1 SQVTM and CDR2 ANQGSEA. V dropped 5 bases and J dropped 4 bases, with 15 bases sitting between them. CDR3 residues: CSVWDFSHYNEQFF. The CDR3 bases are TGCAGCGTTTGGGACTTTAGCCATTACAATGAGCAGTTCTTC.

This clonotype has only a few counts. The chain is built from TRBV4-1 and TRBJ2-7; perhaps TRBD1 as D (6 bases). The CDR3 extends over 14 amino acids. V lost 1 base and J lost 2, with 9 bases in between. Germline V CDR1 and CDR2: MGHRA, YSYEKL. CDR3 DNA sequence: TGCGCCAGCAGCCAAGCGGACAGTGCCTACGAGCAGTACTTC. Amino acids: CASSQADSAYEQYF.

The J gene is TRBJ2-3, the V gene TRBV11-2, with D possibly being TRBD2 (5 bases). The CDR3 is 14 amino acids. V lost 1 base, J lost 6 bases, and 11 bases lay in between. Germline values: CDR1 SGHAT, CDR2 FQNNGV. CDR3 sequence: CASSLAKAEDTQYF. As DNA, the CDR3 is TGTGCCAGCAGCTTAGCGAAAGCGGAGGATACGCAGTATTTT.

Here the CDR3 reads CSARDNFGGSIYNEQFF. The CDR3 bases are TGCAGTGCTAGAGATAATTTTGGCGGGAGTATATACAATGAGCAGTTCTTC. The chain joins TRBV20-1 to TRBJ2-1; TRBD2 agrees at 7 bases. There are 17 residues in the CDR3. Trimming at V came to 0 bases and at J to 4 bases, leaving 12 bases not matched to a gene. CDR1 DFQATT and CDR2 SNEGSKA come from the germline V gene (reference sequence).

This clonotype showed up just a few times. The gene calls are TRBV12-3 or TRBV12-4 and TRBJ2-7; TRBD2 matches at 9 bases. V dropped 3 bases and J dropped 0; count of bases not matched to a gene: 9. This CDR3 has 17 residues. CDR3 amino acids: CASSFGAGGLSSYEQYF. In nucleotides, the CDR3 is TGTGCCAGCAGTTTCGGGGCGGGAGGGCTGAGCTCCTACGAGCAGTACTTC.

This clonotype was counted only a few times. V gene TRBV12-3 or TRBV12-4 combines with J gene TRBJ2-6; 8 bases match TRBD2. The CDR3 sequence is 16 residues long. Trimming cost V 5 bases and J 1 base; bases outside gene matches: 4. The CDR3 here is CASSPAGDSGANVLTF. In DNA form, the CDR3 reads TGTGCCAGCAGTCCAGCGGGGGATTCTGGGGCCAACGTCCTGACTTTC.

This clonotype was counted at least ten times. V and J are TRBV4-1 and TRBJ1-2; the D is unclear. The germline V gene has CDR1 MGHRA and CDR2 YSYEKL. V lost 4 bases, J lost 0 bases, and 18 bases lay in between. The CDR3 contains 17 residues. Written as DNA, the CDR3 is TGCGCCAGCAGCCCAAGAGGCGTAGGCGATGCTAACTATGGCTACACCTTC. Amino acids: CASSPRGVGDANYGYTF.

This clonotype was seen ten or more times. CDR3 sequence: CSARDSRVGEAFF. The CDR3 DNA reads as TGCAGTGCTAGAGATAGCAGGGTCGGTGAAGCTTTCTTT. V is TRBV20-1 and J is TRBJ1-1; a possible D gene is TRBD1 (5 bases). V lost 0 bases, J lost 7 bases, and 12 bases lay in between. The CDR3 is 13 amino acids. CDR1 is DFQATT and CDR2 is SNEGSKA in the germline V gene (reference sequence).

The genes are TRBV7-9 and TRBJ2-7; D gene unclear. Trimming removed 1 base from V and 3 bases from J, with 7 bases in between. Germline V gives CDR1 SEHNR, CDR2 FQNEAQ (reference sequence). This CDR3 region has 13 residues. The CDR3 sequence is CASSLEDGYEQYF. In nucleotides, the CDR3 is TGTGCCAGCAGCTTAGAAGACGGCTACGAGCAGTACTTC.

This chain uses TRBV5-1 with TRBJ2-1; D is perhaps TRBD2 (6 bases). Trimming pared 0 bases from V and 6 bases from J, leaving 16 bases between. The length of the CDR3 is 16 residues. Germline CDR1 reads SGHRS; CDR2 reads YFSETQ. CDR3 in DNA: TGCGCCAGCAGCTTGGATAGCGGCGCTACCTGCAATGAGCAGTTCTTC. It specifies CASSLDSGATCNEQFF.

This clonotype has only a few counts. This chain links TRBV5-1 with TRBJ1-1; possible D gene TRBD1, 5 bases. V lost 4 bases and J 5 bases, leaving 18 bases between the germline ends. This CDR3 contains 15 residues. CDR1 SGHRS and CDR2 YFSETQ come from the germline V gene. CDR3 in DNA: TGCGCCAGCAGCGGCCGGACGGGGCGGGAAACTGAAGCTTTCTTT. Translation: CASSGRTGRETEAFF.

The chain joins TRBV10-1 to TRBJ2-2; 10 positions match TRBD2. J gave up 5 bases and V 4 bases, and 7 bases lay outside the gene matches. Germline V gene lookup returns CDR1 WNHNN and CDR2 SYGVQD (reference sequence). The CDR3 sequence is 16 residues long. This CDR3 reads CASSGPGLASTGELFF. The CDR3, as DNA: TGCGCCAGCAGTGGTCCGGGACTAGCGTCGACCGGGGAGCTGTTTTTT.

This clonotype was counted a few times. The rearrangement links TRBV7-2 to TRBJ2-2, with 7 positions matching TRBD2. V was clipped by 7 bases and J by 4 bases; unmatched bases: 9. There are 15 residues in the CDR3. Per the germline V gene, CDR1 is SGHTA and CDR2 is FQGNSA. This CDR3 reads CASTPSGGGTGELFF. CDR3 in DNA: TGTGCCAGCACCCCTTCGGGGGGTGGCACCGGGGAGCTGTTTTTT.

The J gene is TRBJ2-7, the V gene TRBV28, with D possibly TRBD1 on 6 matching bases. CDR3 size: 12 residues. Germline assignment: CDR1 MDHEN and CDR2 SYDVKM. Trimming shortened V by 3 bases and J by 5 bases, and 8 bases separated the two germline ends. CDR3 coding DNA: TGTGCCAGCAGTTTTCAGGGGAACGAGCAGTACTTC. Protein product: CASSFQGNEQYF.

This clonotype was found many times. The rearrangement joins TRBV29-1 to TRBJ2-2, with a tentative D call TRBD1 (6 bases). Germline CDR1 reads SQVTM; CDR2 reads ANQGSEA. The CDR3 sequence is 13 residues long. V lost 2 bases to trimming and J lost 4 bases, with 8 bases between them. In DNA form, the CDR3 reads TGCAGCGTTGAAAAGGACAGCACCGGGGAGCTGTTTTTT. This sequence encodes CSVEKDSTGELFF.

This clonotype was seen many times. The chain joins TRBV9 to TRBJ1-1, with D maybe TRBD1 (5 bases). V was pared by 2 bases and J by 4 bases, with 12 bases between. The CDR3 extends over 14 amino acids. Germline CDR1 is SGDLS and CDR2 is YYNGEE. In DNA form, the CDR3 reads TGTGCCAGCAGCGTCTATACCGGGGGCACTGAAGCTTTCTTT. This encodes CASSVYTGGTEAFF.

This clonotype was observed at least ten times. This chain links TRBV7-2 with TRBJ2-1; weak D call: TRBD1 (6 bases). Germline loops: CDR1 SGHTA, CDR2 FQGNSA. The CDR3 runs to 15 residues. Trimming removed 0 bases at V and 3 bases at J, with 9 bases between. This CDR3 is CASSLAAGVYNEQFF. The CDR3 nucleotides read TGTGCCAGCAGCTTAGCGGCAGGGGTCTACAATGAGCAGTTCTTC.

This clonotype appeared a few times. The chain employs TRBV9 and TRBJ2-3, with 9 bases identical to TRBD2. The junction had 4 bases not matched to a gene; V was cut back by 5 bases and J by 3 bases. This CDR3 has 14 residues. CDR1 is SGDLS and CDR2 is YYNGEE in the germline V gene. The CDR3 region has the DNA TGTGCCAGCAGTAGCGGGAGTGCGACAGATACGCAGTATTTT. It translates to CASSSGSATDTQYF.

This clonotype has more than one count but fewer than ten. This chain uses TRBV7-2 with TRBJ2-7, with 7 bases aligning to TRBD1. The CDR3 runs to 14 residues. V shed 6 bases and J 0 bases; nucleotides not matched to a gene: 5. Germline V CDR1 and CDR2: SGHTA, FQGNSA. CDR3 in DNA: TGTGCCAGCAGGAGGGACAGCATCTCCTACGAGCAGTACTTC. It encodes CASRRDSISYEQYF.

The chain couples TRBV6-2 or TRBV6-3 to TRBJ2-2; TRBD1 aligns across 7 bases. This CDR3 region has 16 residues. CDR1 and CDR2 from the germline V gene are MNHEY and SVGEGT. Losses at the gene ends were 5 bases for V and 4 bases for J; bases not matched to a gene: 10. The CDR3 region is CASSPHRGRGTGELFF. The CDR3 bases are TGTGCCAGCAGTCCACACAGGGGACGGGGCACCGGGGAGCTGTTTTTT.